The 3 T cell receptor beta chains reported below all come from one sample, sequenced in a study of blood T cell repertoires in COVID-19. Produced via immunoSEQ multiplex PCR; TCRdb's table is partial and in-frame only. The sample carries roughly 120,000 clones, more than 65% recorded once. The sample consisted of peripheral blood. These receptors were collected from a woman of 80 years or more with active or convalescent COVID-19.

The genes are TRBV29-1 and TRBJ1-5; maybe TRBD1 (5 bases). The germline V and J ends were trimmed by 4 bases and 2 bases, with 21 bases remaining between them. The length of the CDR3 is 17 residues. Per the germline V gene, CDR1 is SQVTM and CDR2 is ANQGSEA. The CDR3 protein is CSVATSQSGGGNQPQHF. The CDR3 nucleotides read TGCAGCGTTGCGACATCACAGTCGGGGGGGGGCAATCAGCCCCAGCATTTT.

This clone has just one count. The rearrangement uses TRBV11-2 and TRBJ1-2; TRBD1 matches 9 bases. Germline loops: CDR1 SGHAT, CDR2 FQNNGV. The CDR3 length is 15 residues. Trimming removed 1 base from V and 0 bases from J; junction bases left unmatched: 0. In nucleotides, the CDR3 is TGTGCCAGCAGCTTAGGACAGGGGGCTAACTATGGCTACACCTTC. Amino acid sequence: CASSLGQGANYGYTF.

In its sample, this clone was seen a few times. The V call is TRBV28, the J call TRBJ2-5; 10 positions match TRBD1. The CDR3 runs to 16 residues. The V segment lost 4 bases and the J segment 7 bases; nucleotides outside the gene matches: 12. CDR1 MDHEN and CDR2 SYDVKM come from the germline V gene. The CDR3, as DNA: TGTGCCAGCAGTTCTGGGGGGACAGGGGACATGTGGACCCAGTACTTC. Its protein is CASSSGGTGDMWTQYF.